This T cell receptor beta chain appears in the sequencing data of a study of cytomegalovirus exposure and HLA in healthy donors. 13 Jbeta primers and 60 Vbeta primers were used for the PCR. Sequenced by immunoSEQ multiplex PCR; TCRdb stores in-frame clones only, minus some. The sample gives about 88,000 clones, about 76% of which show up once; less than 5% is in the top ten. This CDR3 is 15 amino acids long. Germline assignment: CDR1 LNHDA and CDR2 SQIVND (reference sequence). The germline V and J ends were trimmed by 3 bases and 0 bases, with 9 bases remaining between them. A remark on this clone: The sample contains more than one DNA sequence encoding this CDR3.

The specimen was PBMCs. The clonotype originates from a woman aged 40 to 50 in good health and CMV-seronegative. The chain links TRBV19 to TRBJ2-1, with a tentative D call TRBD1 (6 bases). The CDR3 DNA is TGTGCCAGTAGTATCACAGGGAGCTCCTACAATGAGCAGTTCTTC. Amino acid sequence: CASSITGSSYNEQFF.